This T cell receptor (beta chain) was recorded in a study of cytomegalovirus exposure and HLA in healthy donors. Study observations and caveats: In a later analysis, specific HLA alleles were associated with over 15,000 TCR beta sequences at a 0.05 false discovery rate. By HLA locus, TCR association rates varied in a later analysis, with DRB1 showing the most and HLA-C the fewest. A link between a missense DCLRE1C variant and TCR beta V- and J-gene trimming emerged from a later analysis. The study designated about 160 TCR beta chains cytomegalovirus-associated.

The PCR used 60 Vbeta and 13 Jbeta primers. Using immunoSEQ multiplex PCR, the repertoire was profiled, and TCRdb retains in-frame clones only, with some absent. The sample gives around 250,000 clones, over 90% of which show up once; about 1.7% is in the top ten. The CDR3 extends over 16 amino acids. Trimming left V 5 bases short and J 8 bases short, with 19 bases between. CDR1 KGHSH and CDR2 LQKENI come from the germline V gene. As for this clone: Its matching antigen is unknown.

The chain joins TRBV18 to TRBJ1-6; D perhaps matches TRBD1 (5 bases). The receptor was isolated from a girl aged 2-10 years in good health and CMV-seronegative. Material: PBMCs. The CDR3 DNA reads TGTGCCAGCTCATACTTCCGGGACTGGGAGGATTCACCCCTCCACTTT. It is translated as CASSYFRDWEDSPLHF.